The sequence of this T cell receptor (beta chain) was determined in a study of cytomegalovirus exposure and HLA in healthy donors. The CDR3 consists of 16 residues. J gave up 5 bases and V 3 bases, and 11 bases lay outside the gene matches. The germline gives CDR1 MGHRA, CDR2 YSYEKL. Of note for this clone: What it recognizes is unknown.

The study, taken as a whole, reports: The study labeled more than 150 TCR beta chains cytomegalovirus-associated. In an earlier analysis, about 87% or about 30%: the productive usage of most TCR beta V segments. V- and J-gene trimming of TCR beta was linked (in a later analysis) to a missense DCLRE1C variant.

Amplification used 60 Vbeta primers and 13 Jbeta primers. Sequencing was performed with immunoSEQ multiplex PCR; in TCRdb, only in-frame clones are kept and a portion is missing. Among roughly 150,000 clones, about 72% were seen once, and the ten largest hold 1.4% to 1.5%. V is TRBV4-1 and J is TRBJ2-7; 9 bases line up with TRBD2. The source material was PBMCs. The TCR sequence derives from a male donor in good health and CMV-seronegative. The CDR3 sequence is CASSHLTGAGGHEQYF. The CDR3 nucleotides read TGCGCCAGCAGCCACCTCACGGGAGCGGGAGGTCACGAGCAGTACTTC.